This T cell receptor beta chain was documented in a study of OX40 agonist ivuxolimab in advanced cancers. Overall study: Averaging roughly 60 years in age, with a range of about 23 to 85, the cohort was approximately 87% male.

The assay was immunoSEQ multiplex PCR, and TCRdb's table has in-frame clones only and misses some. The repertoire holds around 20,000 clones, with about four fifths as singletons. Per germline, CDR1 MDHEN and CDR2 SYDVKM. V trimming: 4 bases; J trimming: 2 bases; junction bases outside the gene matches: 10. This CDR3 region has 18 residues. The sample was CD4+ or CD8+ T cells sorted from blood, taken in a trial of the OX40 agonist ivuxolimab. The chain employs TRBV28 and TRBJ2-3; 12 bases are shared with TRBD2. The sequence came from an adult with an advanced solid tumor such as melanoma, head and neck, liver or kidney cancer. CDR3 sequence reads: CASSSLAGGPASTDTQYF. In DNA form, the CDR3 reads TGTGCCAGCAGTTCTCTAGCGGGAGGGCCCGCCTCCACAGATACGCAGTATTTT.